The 4 T cell receptor beta chains below come from one sample, sequenced in a study of blood T cell repertoires in COVID-19 (dated by TCRdb to the early 2020s). The method was the immunoSEQ multiplex PCR assay. What TCRdb holds here is the immuneACCESS table cut down to in-frame rearrangements. Part of the clones is not present; checked against another copy, under half of the missing clones reflect an unresolved V gene, and the others are unexplained. The sample table contains roughly 240,000 clones; only one count was recorded for 88% of them. The top ten constitute 2% to 2.5% of the sample. The sample comprised PBMCs or T cells enriched from blood (not recorded which). The source of these receptors is a middle-aged woman with acute COVID-19.

The chain has TRBV12-3 or TRBV12-4 and TRBJ1-1; 8 nucleotides match TRBD1. The ends lost 7 bases at V and 5 bases at J; junction bases unmatched: 6. This CDR3 comprises 13 residues. The chain's CDR3 is CASNKDRGTEAFF. CDR3 nucleotide sequence: TGTGCCAGCAATAAAGACAGGGGAACTGAAGCTTTCTTT.

The rearrangement joins TRBV7-9 to TRBJ1-1, with 7 bases that match TRBD1. CDR3 size: 14 residues. The germline V gene has CDR1 SEHNR and CDR2 FQNEAQ (reference sequence). The V gene end was trimmed by 4 bases and the J gene end by 2 bases; junction bases not matched to a gene: 4. CDR3 sequence reads: CASSSGTVNTEAFF. In DNA, the CDR3 is TGTGCCAGCAGCTCCGGGACAGTTAACACTGAAGCTTTCTTT.

The genes are TRBV11-2 and TRBJ2-1; tentative D call: TRBD1 (6 bases). This CDR3 has 14 amino acids. Trimming pared 1 base from V and 6 bases from J, leaving 10 bases between. Germline lookup yields CDR1 SGHAT and CDR2 FQNNGV. CDR3 in amino acids: CASSLVTGPNEQFF. CDR3 DNA: TGTGCCAGCAGCTTAGTGACAGGACCCAATGAGCAGTTCTTC.

The chain combines TRBV5-6 with TRBJ1-2; D not certain. Trimming took 2 bases from V and 1 from J, leaving 12 bases between them. This CDR3 has 15 residues. Germline CDR1 and CDR2: SGHDT and YYEEEE. This CDR3 reads CASSFINSLNYGYTF. Written as DNA, the CDR3 is TGTGCCAGCAGCTTTATTAACAGCCTTAACTATGGCTACACCTTC. Full variable domain (remainder filled in from reference TRBV5-6 and TRBJ1-2): DAGVTQSPTHLIKTRGQQVTLRCSPKSGHDTVSWYQQALGQGPQFIFQYYEEEERQRGNFPDRFSGHQFPNYSSELNVNALLLGDSALYLCASSFINSLNYGYTFGSGTRLTVV.